This T cell receptor beta chain was observed in a study of radiation and T cells in renal cell carcinoma (dated by TCRdb to about 2020). For context, the study as a whole: The samples were drawn from a clinical trial, where primary renal cell carcinomas were treated with 15 Gy of stereotactic body radiation therapy and then removed by nephrectomy 4 weeks afterward. Across all 53 samples, several million unique CDR3 nucleotide sequences, encoding 2.5 million to 3 million unique CDR3 amino acid sequences, were identified. In total, 53 samples underwent TCR beta sequencing: some 25 tumors plus 27 peripheral blood samples. Results and caveats for the whole study, not just this receptor: Because the trial had a single-armed design, the trial could not examine how radiation dose or scheduling affected the TCR repertoire. In blood, the top tumor clonotypes increased from baseline to 2 weeks after radiation and then shrank by 4 weeks, which suggests a temporary expansion of tumor-resident clones. Changes in the blood repertoire were not tracked past 4 weeks after treatment. Because pretreatment tumor biopsies were not available, the study could not determine whether clonotypes were already present within the tumor at baseline.

Worth noting for this clone: There is no known antigen for this receptor. No much larger clone is present one base from it, and per-base qualities are unavailable.

This sample's time point label indicates: baseline pretreatment blood. The sample's treatment or condition label, in plain terms: 15 Gy SBRT to primary tumor, nephrectomy 4 weeks later. To follow tumor-enriched clonotypes, serial peripheral blood was collected from radiation-treated patients at baseline and at 2 weeks and 4 weeks after SBRT. Renal cell carcinoma with clear cell pathology was present in all patients. Genomic DNA for TCR sequencing was prepared using the QIAamp DNA Blood Mini Kit (Qiagen). Samples were included in the analyses only if all quality control checks were passed. The immunoSEQ kit was used, according to the manufacturer's recommendations, to generate TCR beta libraries from genomic DNA. For library preparation, a first multiplex PCR was performed with proprietary primers, followed by a second PCR in which unique barcodes were added, and bead cleanups were performed after each round. A kit-provided positive control reaction and a negative control reaction were included in every sample batch. The final libraries were assessed on an Agilent 4200 TapeStation D1000 ScreenTape, pooled by volume, and quantified by qPCR. Sequencing was performed on an Illumina NextSeq500 using a MidOutput 150-cycle cartridge, with 156 Read1 cycles, 15 Index1 cycles, and the kit custom primers. The pooled library was loaded at approximately 1 pM, with an approximately 19% PhiX control spiked in. Under the source paper's analysis protocol: Vendor-processed data were analyzed in R, and a clonotype was defined as all T cells sharing the same CDR3 nucleotide sequence. For clone abundance analyses, frequencies were normalized to the 10,000 most abundant clones per sample. Before analysis, public T cell clones were removed, and these numbered fewer than six per sample on average. Tumor-enriched and baseline blood-enriched clonotypes were defined by at least a 32-fold difference in abundance between compartments. A beta-binomial differential abundance model was applied to find clonotypes that expanded or contracted between blood time points. The Baroni-Urbani and Buser coefficient was used to measure tumor-blood repertoire similarity, and groups were compared with two-tailed Wilcoxon tests in R. TCRdb limited this immuneACCESS table to in-frame rearrangements with V and J called. A share of clones is missing; checked studies link under half to unresolved V genes, and the rest is unexplained. The V and J calls and the clone size are those of that table, but D and trimming were determined from the DNA. Counted in this sample were about 50,000 clones; approximately 83% of them appeared once. 30% to 35% of the sample is taken by the ten largest.

V and J are trimmed by 2 bases and 1 base, and the gene matches miss 4 bases of the junction. Looking up the germline V gene yields CDR1 SGDLS and CDR2 YYNGEE. The cysteine opens and the phenylalanine closes a CDR3 of 15 amino acids. The entry retains the CDR3 DNA only, 45 bases that are in frame from base 1. This receptor was obtained from a woman aged 70-85 years with renal cell carcinoma. Sequencing used blood, obtained from a patient whose treatment included radiotherapy and nephrectomy. Recombination connected TRBV9 to TRBJ2-7; 9 bases in the junction line up with TRBD1. The CDR3 has the sequence CASSVSGTGSYEQYF. The DNA sequence is as follows: TGTGCCAGCAGCGTGTCCGGGACAGGGTCCTACGAGCAGTACTTC.